Presented here are 21 T cell receptor beta chains from one specimen sequenced in a study of type 1 regulatory T cells. TCRdb itself ran the reads through MiXCR, one entry per CDR3 protein. The table lists around 88,000 distinct CDR3 sequences, 31% of them singletons, with around 2.2% in the top ten. The sequenced material came from CD4+ T cells, either the whole sample or a sorted fraction (not recorded which). The source of these receptors is a human donor in good health.

The rearrangement uses TRBV3-1 and TRBJ2-1, with unresolved D. The V end was cut by 0 bases, the J end by 10 bases, with 7 bases between. Germline V gene data show CDR1 as LGHDT and CDR2 as YNNKEL (reference sequence). The CDR3 extends over 12 amino acids. Written as DNA, the CDR3 is TGTGCCAGCAGCCAAGATGTCCGGGAGCAGTTCTTC. Amino acid sequence: CASSQDVREQFF.

This clonotype was counted only a few times. This chain joins TRBV15 and TRBJ2-7; D is perhaps TRBD1 (6 bases). Germline CDR1 and CDR2: LNHNV and YYDKDF (reference sequence). The CDR3 totals 16 residues. V lost 1 base, J lost 3 bases, and 16 bases lay in between. CDR3 sequence reads: CATSRAPGAKVYEQYF. The CDR3 DNA reads as TGTGCCACCAGCAGAGCGCCAGGGGCAAAAGTCTACGAGCAGTACTTC.

A few counts support this clonotype. The gene calls are TRBV29-1 and TRBJ2-7; D gene ambiguous. Germline V gene sequence: CDR1 SQVTM, CDR2 ANQGSEA. The CDR3 sequence is 12 residues long. Trimming shortened V by 4 bases and J by 0 bases, and 7 bases separated the two germline ends. The CDR3 DNA follows: TGCAGCGTTGGAGGCAGCTCCTACGAGCAGTACTTC. Amino acids: CSVGGSSYEQYF.

The chain carries TRBV20-1 and TRBJ2-1; weak D call: TRBD2 (6 bases). The CDR3 spans 12 residues. Trimming pared 6 bases from V and 7 bases from J, leaving 13 bases between. In germline, CDR1 is DFQATT, CDR2 SNEGSKA (reference sequence). CDR3 nucleotides: TGCAGTGCGGACGGGACTCAAAATGAGCAGTTCTTC. This codes for CSADGTQNEQFF.

This clonotype was counted between two and nine times. The J gene is TRBJ2-3, the V gene TRBV15, with D perhaps matching TRBD2 (6 bases). Trimming took off 0 bases at V and 3 bases at J, with 10 bases between the two ends. Germline V gene sequence: CDR1 LNHNV, CDR2 YYDKDF (reference sequence). The CDR3 contains 15 residues. As DNA, the CDR3 is TGTGCCACCAGCAGAGACGGGAGTGGGACAGATACGCAGTATTTT. The encoded protein is CATSRDGSGTDTQYF.

This chain uses TRBV6-5 with TRBJ2-7; 8 positions match TRBD2. Per the germline V gene, CDR1 is MNHEY and CDR2 is SVGAGI. CDR3 length equals 15 residues. Germline trimming cut 6 bases from V and 3 bases from J; bases unmatched to any gene: 10. The CDR3 region is CASSFGSGRFYEQYF. As DNA, the CDR3 is TGTGCCAGCAGCTTCGGGAGCGGGAGATTCTACGAGCAGTACTTC.

This chain connects TRBV15 to TRBJ1-4; TRBD1 might be the D (5 bases). Germline CDR1 is LNHNV and CDR2 is YYDKDF (reference sequence). The CDR3 runs 15 residues. V was shortened by 0 bases and J by 7 bases, with 12 bases between the two germline ends. The CDR3 nucleotides are TGTGCCACCAGCAGAGAAGGGGTCAGGCTTGAAAAACTGTTTTTT. Its translation is CATSREGVRLEKLFF.

The chain uses TRBV24-1 and TRBJ2-5; 8 bases map to TRBD1. The V gene end was trimmed by 3 bases and the J gene end by 5 bases; junction bases not matched to a gene: 4. The CDR3 contains 14 residues. The germline V gene encodes CDR1 KGHDR and CDR2 SFDVKD. CDR3 in DNA: TGTGCCACCAGTGATCGGACAGGGTCGGAGACCCAGTACTTC. It specifies CATSDRTGSETQYF.

This chain uses TRBV20-1 with TRBJ2-7; 9 bases are shared with TRBD1. CDR3 length equals 15 residues. Trimming cost V 0 bases and J 4 bases; bases outside gene matches: 7. CDR1 is DFQATT and CDR2 is SNEGSKA in the germline V gene (reference sequence). The CDR3 loop is CSARDARTGDYEQYF. Here the CDR3 DNA reads TGCAGTGCTAGAGACGCCCGGACAGGGGATTACGAGCAGTACTTC.

This clonotype was detected many times. The gene calls are TRBV5-1 and TRBJ2-1; 10 positions agree with TRBD1. CDR1 SGHRS and CDR2 YFSETQ come from the germline V gene. CDR3 length: 16 amino acids. V shed 2 bases, J shed 4 bases, and the junction held 6 bases outside the gene matches. The CDR3 region is CASSFSGGQGYNEQFF. In nucleotides, the CDR3 is TGCGCCAGCAGCTTCTCGGGGGGACAGGGGTACAATGAGCAGTTCTTC.

In the case of this clonotype: At one end the junction does not follow the germline gene, possibly because of a read error. The V gene is TRBV11-2, the J gene TRBJ2-7, with 11 nucleotides matching TRBD2. The CDR3 sequence is 14 residues long. CDR1 is SGHAT, CDR2 FQNNGV, per germline. The CDR3 coding sequence is TGTGCCAGCAGATTAGCGGGAGGGCCTCTCGAGCAGTACTTC. Amino acid sequence: CASRLAGGPLEQYF.

CDR3 nucleotide sequence: TGTGCCAGCTCACCATGGGGATCCGAGCAACTGTTTGAGACCCAGTACTTC. Residues: CASSPWGSEQLFETQYF. The genes are TRBV18 and TRBJ2-5, with unresolved D. V lost 2 bases and J 5 bases, leaving 21 bases between the germline ends. CDR1 is KGHSH and CDR2 is LQKENI in the germline V gene. This CDR3 has 17 residues.

This clonotype was detected only a few times. The chain recombines TRBV6-6 with TRBJ1-6, with TRBD1 matching 7 bases. Trimming removed 6 bases from V and 7 bases from J; junction bases left unmatched: 3. CDR1 MNHNY and CDR2 SVGAGI come from the germline V gene (reference sequence). CDR3 length equals 13 residues. The CDR3 DNA sequence: TGTGCCAGCAGCGACAGGGAAAATTCACCCCTCCACTTT. Translated, it gives CASSDRENSPLHF.

This clonotype was found a few times. This chain connects TRBV5-1 to TRBJ2-7; 10 nucleotides match TRBD1. The CDR3 length is 15 residues. The junction had 5 bases not matched to a gene; V was cut back by 4 bases and J by 1 base. Germline lookup yields CDR1 SGHRS and CDR2 YFSETQ. CDR3 nucleotide sequence: TGCGCCAGCAGCCGGAGGGGACAGGGGTCCTACGAGCAGTACTTC. Translated: CASSRRGQGSYEQYF.

The V gene is TRBV5-5, the J gene TRBJ2-5; D is ambiguous. CDR3 length: 14 residues. V shed 1 base and J shed 9 bases, with 16 bases lying between them. Germline values: CDR1 SGHKS, CDR2 YYEKEE (reference sequence). The CDR3 DNA follows: TGTGCCAGCAGCTTGTTCGGCAGAACCGGGTCCCAGTACTTC. It codes for CASSLFGRTGSQYF.

This chain uses TRBV6-5 with TRBJ2-6, with D maybe TRBD1 (6 bases). Between the trimmed V and J ends, which lost 5 bases and 0 bases, there was a span of 17 bases. The germline CDR1 and CDR2 sequences are MNHEY and SVGAGI. This CDR3 has 18 amino acids. The chain's CDR3 is CASSLQGLQSSGANVLTF. The CDR3 nucleotides read TGTGCCAGCAGTCTGCAGGGGCTGCAGAGCTCTGGGGCCAACGTCCTGACTTTC.

This clonotype occurred many times. The J gene is TRBJ2-1, the V gene TRBV12-3 or TRBV12-4; 10 bases align to TRBD2. The V and J ends lost 1 base and 2 bases, in that order; junction bases with no gene match: 11. The CDR3 spans 19 residues. The CDR3 loop reads CASSLGPTSGLRPYNEQFF. The CDR3 DNA is TGTGCCAGCAGTTTAGGCCCGACTAGCGGGCTACGCCCCTACAATGAGCAGTTCTTC.

This clonotype has just a few counts. This sequence joins TRBV5-5 and TRBJ1-1; unclear D gene. The germline CDR1 and CDR2 sequences are SGHKS and YYEKEE (reference sequence). V shed 6 bases and J shed 1 base, with 19 bases lying between them. This CDR3 comprises 16 residues. The CDR3 protein is CASISDLHNSNTEAFF. CDR3 coding DNA: TGTGCCAGCATTAGCGACCTACACAACTCGAACACTGAAGCTTTCTTT.

This clonotype came up a few times. V and J are TRBV6-5 and TRBJ2-7, with TRBD2 matching over 7 bases. Germline assignment: CDR1 MNHEY and CDR2 SVGAGI. With V trimmed by 8 bases and J by 0 bases, 1 base remained unmatched. The CDR3 is 12 amino acids. The CDR3 is CASSGGSYEQYF. As DNA, the CDR3 is TGTGCCAGCTCGGGGGGCTCCTACGAGCAGTACTTC.

This clonotype appeared a few times. The chain has TRBV7-2 and TRBJ2-5; D ambiguous. The CDR3 is 11 amino acids. Looked up from germline, CDR1 is SGHTA and CDR2 is FQGNSA. Trimming pared 2 bases from V and 5 bases from J, leaving 3 bases between. CDR3 bases: TGTGCCAGCAGCTTAACGGAGACCCAGTACTTC. Translated: CASSLTETQYF.

In its sample, this clonotype was seen once. In DNA, the CDR3 is TGTGCCAGCAGCCTCGGAGGTTCTGGGAGGGGCTACAATGAGCAGTTCTTC. Its protein is CASSLGGSGRGYNEQFF. J is TRBJ2-1 and V is TRBV7-3, with 7 bases fitting TRBD2. After removal of 5 bases from V and 3 bases from J, the junction contained 13 bases not matched to a gene. Germline V gene data show CDR1 as SGHTA and CDR2 as FQGTGA. The CDR3 covers 17 residues.